The present T cell receptor (beta chain) was sequenced within a study of T cell responses to AZD1222 COVID-19 vaccine (dated by TCRdb to the early 2020s). In terms of the full investigation: TCR sequencing covered some 250 trial participants: 200 to 210 given two doses of AZD1222 and approximately 25 given two doses of MenACWY control vaccine. Trial participants were enrolled into age subgroups of 18-55, 56-69 and 70-plus years, which contained approximately 150, 28 and 58 TCR-sequenced participants, respectively. What the authors observed across the whole study: The vaccine-associated CD4 TCRs covered the entire spike protein, and the dominant responses fell in regions 160-218 and 743-854. Nearly half of unique spike-specific TCRs reportedly recognized epitopes outside regions mutated in the B.1.351 and B.1.1.7 variants. Because no day 14 peak-response samples were available, the repertoires could be characterized only after the peak T cell response. After two AZD1222 doses, both the breadth and the depth of spike-specific TCRs were significantly higher than at day 0 and than in MenACWY recipients. Conclusions about previously exposed vaccinees are limited, since just five or six AZD1222 recipients were seropositive for SARS-CoV-2 at baseline. In the small 56-69-year group, the increase in depth fell short of significance, most likely because of low power. Participants were mostly white British and included more females than males, and it was suggested by the authors that clonal diversity may have been underestimated.

The CDR3 runs 15 residues from the cysteine to the phenylalanine. Only CDR3 DNA remains: 45 bases, in frame from the first base. From the germline V gene, CDR1 is SGHRS and CDR2 is YFSETQ. After removal of 4 bases from V and 5 bases from J, the junction retains 5 bases not matched to a gene. What the time point label conveys for this sample: about 28 days (+/-7) after the second vaccine dose. AZD1222 recipients whose second dose came at about 4 weeks and those whose second dose came at about 12 weeks were combined into one group, since spike-specific TCR depth and breadth did not differ between the two schedules. Vaccinee samples came from UK trials COV001 and COV002, including a single-blind randomized controlled phase 2/3 trial of AZD1222 (ChAdOx1 nCoV-19) in healthy adults. For TCRbeta chain sequencing, PBMC samples were collected from trial participants at day 0 and at day 28 after the second dose.

This clone occurred once. Its recognized antigen is unknown. Per-base quality was not reported, and no clone a single base away is much larger than it. The CDR3 regions of human TCRbeta chains were analyzed by immunosequencing. Concerning the study's data processing: Repertoire TCRs were matched against a reference library of SARS-CoV-2-specific TCRs generated with the MIRA antigen-specificity platform. Breadth was defined as the fraction of unique TCRs that were SARS-CoV-2-associated. Depth was defined as the fraction of total T cells that were SARS-CoV-2-associated. Using the MIRA data, each spike-specific TCR was mapped to the spike region that the TCR reacts to and placed in a CD4 or CD8 class. Log10-transformed breadth and depth values were compared by one-way ANOVA with Sidak's multiple comparisons tests. TCRdb's version of the immuneACCESS table is confined to in-frame rearrangements and falls short of the full clone set. An unresolved V gene accounts for under half of the shortfall where checked; the remainder is of unknown origin. From that table come the V and J calls and clone size; the DNA was used to work out D and trimming. For this sample there are approximately 84,000 clones; roughly 85% appear just once. Of the sample, roughly 10% falls within the top ten clones.

The chain was built from TRBV5-1 and TRBJ1-6, with TRBD1 identical over 8 junction bases. Sequences were derived from peripheral blood, sampled 28 days after the second AZD1222 dose. This sequence originates from an adult who received the AZD1222 COVID-19 vaccine. The CDR3 region reads CASSDGTGNNSPLHF. The DNA sequence is TGCGCCAGCAGCGACGGGACAGGAAATAATTCACCCCTCCACTTT.